This paragraph covers one TCR beta chain sequence. The sample originates from a study of blood T cell repertoires in COVID-19. Overall study context: Sample material is recorded as cDNA or gDNA derived from T cells, B-cell-depleted T cells, or PBMCs.

Repertoires were generated with immunoSEQ multiplex PCR, while TCRdb's copy carries only in-frame clones and drops some. The repertoire holds approximately 270,000 clones, approximately 84% seen once, with 15% to 17% in the top ten. Input material: peripheral blood. The sequence was obtained from a person between 65 and 79 years old with COVID-19, enrolled during active disease.

The CDR3 bases are TGTGCCAGCAGCTCCGGACAGGGGAGCCACTACGAGCAGTACTTC. This gives the protein CASSSGQGSHYEQYF. The chain couples TRBV7-9 to TRBJ2-7, with 9 bases lining up with TRBD1. The V gene's germline CDR1 is SEHNR and CDR2 FQNEAQ (reference sequence). The V gene end was trimmed by 4 bases and the J gene end by 3 bases; junction bases not matched to a gene: 7. This CDR3 is built from 15 residues.